Each of the 21 T cell receptor beta chains below was sequenced from the same sample in a study of vaccination and CD4 T cells after COVID-19. Treatment given: roughly 10-day PBMC culture with coronavirus spike peptide pools or control peptides (ViraFEST assay). Sequenced with the Oncomine TCR Beta short-read assay was DNA taken from cultured CD4+ T cells. TCRdb reprocessed the PCR reads with MiXCR, giving one entry per CDR3 protein. The sample lists about 15,000 distinct CDR3 sequences, over 50% occurring once. Their antigen targets remain unknown. The material sequenced was CD4+ T cells from blood, cultured in vitro. These TCRs come from a human donor who had recovered from COVID-19.

V usage is TRBV7-6 and J usage is TRBJ1-5; 9 positions match TRBD2. The J call may be in error: the DNA end matches TRBJ2-3 better. Germline CDR1 is SGHVS and CDR2 is FNYEAQ. This CDR3 contains 16 residues. The CDR3 region has the DNA TGTGCCAGCAGCCCTATGACGGGGACTAGCAATCAGCCCCAGTATTTT. Translating it yields CASSPMTGTSNQPQYF.

The rearrangement joins TRBV6-1 to TRBJ2-7, with D maybe TRBD1 (5 bases). The CDR3 sequence is 13 residues long. Germline V gives CDR1 MNHNS, CDR2 SASEGT. Between the trimmed V and J ends, which lost 10 bases and 4 bases, there was a span of 17 bases. The CDR3 loop is CATRTEGEYEQYF. The DNA for the CDR3 is TGTGCCACTAGGACCGAAGGGGAATACGAGCAGTACTTC.

This rearrangement joins TRBV15 to TRBJ1-1, with D uncertain. V gave up 1 base and J gave up 4 bases, with 4 bases separating them. The germline CDR1 and CDR2 sequences are LNHNV and YYDKDF (reference sequence). The length of the CDR3 is 12 residues. CDR3 sequence reads: CATSRGVTEAFF. Written as DNA, the CDR3 is TGTGCCACCAGCAGAGGGGTCACTGAAGCTTTCTTT.

This clonotype was counted between two and nine times. The genes are TRBV6-2 or TRBV6-3 and TRBJ1-5; D unresolved. The CDR3 is 12 residues long. The germline CDR1 and CDR2 sequences are MNHEY and SVGEGT. The V gene lost 4 bases and the J gene lost 4 bases, with 5 bases spanning the gap. CDR3 region: CASSLGNQPQHF. The DNA for the CDR3 is TGTGCCAGCAGTTTGGGGAATCAGCCCCAGCATTTT.

The chain couples TRBV11-3 to TRBJ1-5, with 8 bases lining up with TRBD1. CDR1 is SGHNT, CDR2 YENEEA, per germline. V lost 5 bases to trimming and J lost 1 base; unmatched junction nucleotides: 4. The CDR3 is 15 residues long. CDR3 amino acids: CASSPGTGSNQPQHF. The CDR3 DNA follows: TGTGCCAGCAGCCCAGGGACAGGAAGCAATCAGCCCCAGCATTTT.

The chain links TRBV5-6 to TRBJ2-7; no reliable D call. The V end lost 1 base, the J end lost 6 bases, and 11 bases lay between the germline ends. This CDR3 region has 13 residues. Per the germline V gene, CDR1 is SGHDT and CDR2 is YYEEEE. In DNA form, the CDR3 reads TGTGCCAGCAGCTTGATTGAATTTCGCGAGCAGTACTTC. Translation: CASSLIEFREQYF.

V and J are TRBV6-1 and TRBJ2-6; 10 positions agree with TRBD1. The CDR3 covers 20 residues. Per germline, CDR1 MNHNS and CDR2 SASEGT. J lost 1 base, V lost 6 bases, and 15 bases had no gene match. The CDR3 nucleotides read TGTGCCAGCAGAGCCGGGACAGGGGAAACTTCGTGGTCTGGGGCCAACGTCCTGACTTTC. Encoded protein: CASRAGTGETSWSGANVLTF.

As DNA, the CDR3 is TGTGCCAGCAGAATGACAGGGAGGAACACTGAAGCTTTCTTT. This gives the protein CASRMTGRNTEAFF. This sequence joins TRBV6-1 and TRBJ1-1; 7 positions agree with TRBD1. CDR3 length equals 14 residues. The germline V gene encodes CDR1 MNHNS and CDR2 SASEGT. The junction had 5 bases not matched to a gene; V was cut back by 6 bases and J by 1 base.

The V gene is TRBV19, the J gene TRBJ1-1; D may be TRBD1 (6 bases). CDR1 and CDR2 (germline): LNHDA, SQIVND (reference sequence). Trimming pared 5 bases from V and 6 bases from J, leaving 22 bases between. CDR3 length: 16 residues. CDR3 protein: CASSGRTGTLFAEAFF. CDR3 coding DNA: TGTGCCAGTAGTGGCCGAACCGGGACACTTTTCGCTGAAGCTTTCTTT.

This clonotype was observed a handful of times. The genes are TRBV6-1 and TRBJ1-6, with a weak D call TRBD1 (5 bases). Germline-derived CDR1 and CDR2 are MNHNS and SASEGT. V was cut by 3 bases and J by 5 bases, with 11 bases left in between. The CDR3 consists of 15 residues. CDR3 sequence: CASSETVGDNSPLHF. The CDR3 region has the DNA TGTGCCAGCAGTGAGACAGTTGGGGATAATTCACCCCTCCACTTT.

Details on this clonotype: The junction departs from the called germline gene at one end, perhaps through a read error. The V call is TRBV27, the J call TRBJ1-1, with 10 positions matching TRBD1. The germline V gene has CDR1 MNHEY and CDR2 SMNVEV (reference sequence). The CDR3 totals 13 residues. CDR3 in DNA: TGTACCAGCAGTCGGACAGGGGGCACTGAAGCTTTCTTT. It codes for CTSSRTGGTEAFF.

The chain couples TRBV20-1 to TRBJ2-7, with unresolved D. Germline V CDR1 and CDR2: DFQATT, SNEGSKA (reference sequence). V shed 6 bases and J shed 1 base, with 22 bases lying between them. This CDR3 is 16 amino acids long. The CDR3 protein is CSAQKFDQLQSYEQYF. In DNA, the CDR3 is TGCAGTGCGCAAAAGTTTGACCAATTACAATCCTACGAGCAGTACTTC.

This clonotype came up a few times. The V gene is TRBV6-1, the J gene TRBJ1-6, with D maybe TRBD1 (5 bases). Germline CDR1 reads MNHNS; CDR2 reads SASEGT. The ends were cut back, 10 bases at V and 6 bases at J, with 13 bases in the middle. This CDR3 spans 13 amino acids. The DNA of the CDR3 is TGTGCCATCCGGGACGGGGCTAATTCACCCCTCCACTTT. Translating it yields CAIRDGANSPLHF.

This chain connects TRBV29-1 to TRBJ1-2; D uncertain. The V gene lost 0 bases and the J gene lost 5 bases, with 7 bases spanning the gap. This CDR3 contains 12 residues. Per the germline V gene, CDR1 is SQVTM and CDR2 is ANQGSEA. As DNA, the CDR3 is TGCAGCGTTGAAGACAGTGGGTATGGCTACACCTTC. This encodes CSVEDSGYGYTF. The full variable domain, with the rest looked up from reference TRBV29-1 and TRBJ1-2, is SAVISQKPSRDICQRGTSLTIQCQVDSQVTMMFWYRQQPGQSLTLIATANQGSEATYESGFVIDKFPISRPNLTFSTLTVSNMSPEDSSIYLCSVEDSGYGYTFGSGTRLTVV.

The chain recombines TRBV6-4 with TRBJ1-2; D is possibly TRBD1 (6 bases). Germline V gene data show CDR1 as MRHNA and CDR2 as SNTAGT. The V end was cut by 8 bases, the J end by 8 bases, with 21 bases between. The CDR3 has 14 residues. This CDR3 reads CASRALGGAGGYTF. The DNA for the CDR3 is TGTGCCAGCCGCGCACTTGGGGGGGCAGGAGGCTACACCTTC.

The chain uses TRBV6-1 and TRBJ2-7, with D tentatively TRBD2 (6 bases). The CDR3 consists of 15 residues. CDR1 and CDR2 (germline): MNHNS, SASEGT. Deletions cut 3 bases from V and 0 bases from J, with 12 bases between. Here the CDR3 reads CASSDGGGSSYEQYF. In DNA form, the CDR3 reads TGTGCCAGCAGTGATGGTGGGGGGTCCTCCTACGAGCAGTACTTC.

The chain joins TRBV27 to TRBJ2-7, with D uncertain. Trimming took 2 bases from V and 2 from J, leaving 13 bases between them. Germline CDR1 is MNHEY and CDR2 is SMNVEV (reference sequence). The CDR3 has 15 residues. Here the CDR3 DNA reads TGTGCCAGCAGTTTAAGCAGGCAAGGACCCTACGAGCAGTACTTC. This gives the protein CASSLSRQGPYEQYF.

A few counts support this clonotype. The rearrangement joins TRBV20-1 to TRBJ1-5; 7 bases are a match to TRBD1. Germline V gene data show CDR1 as DFQATT and CDR2 as SNEGSKA (reference sequence). J lost 8 bases, V lost 2 bases, and 6 bases had no gene match. The CDR3 covers 13 residues. The CDR3 DNA is TGCAGTGCTAGAAGAAACAGGGGTGAGCCCCAGCATTTT. Translation gives CSARRNRGEPQHF.

The rearrangement links TRBV7-2 to TRBJ2-3, with D possibly TRBD2 on 6 matching bases. The CDR3 sequence is 16 residues long. Trimming removed 1 base at V and 1 base at J, with 12 bases between. CDR1 is SGHTA, CDR2 FQGNSA, per germline. The CDR3 DNA is TGTGCCAGCAGCTTAGGCCCAACGGGAGGCACAGATACGCAGTATTTT. Translation gives CASSLGPTGGTDTQYF.

This clonotype showed up just a few times. The chain employs TRBV7-2 and TRBJ1-5; D unresolved. The CDR3 covers 14 residues. V was trimmed by 5 bases and J by 7 bases, leaving 15 bases between them. CDR1 is SGHTA and CDR2 is FQGNSA in the germline V gene. The CDR3 DNA reads as TGTGCCAGCAGCCCGGCCGGGCGAGAACAGCCCCAGCATTTT. It translates to CASSPAGREQPQHF.

This clonotype has only a few counts. The chain links TRBV7-8 to TRBJ1-2, with 8 bases identical to TRBD1. Germline assignment: CDR1 SGHVS and CDR2 FQNEAQ. After removal of 5 bases from V and 8 bases from J, the junction contained 16 bases not matched to a gene. The CDR3 length is 16 residues. DNA of the CDR3: TGTGCCAGCAGCCCGTGGACAGGGATGGGCCTCGGGGGCTACACCTTC. Its translation: CASSPWTGMGLGGYTF.